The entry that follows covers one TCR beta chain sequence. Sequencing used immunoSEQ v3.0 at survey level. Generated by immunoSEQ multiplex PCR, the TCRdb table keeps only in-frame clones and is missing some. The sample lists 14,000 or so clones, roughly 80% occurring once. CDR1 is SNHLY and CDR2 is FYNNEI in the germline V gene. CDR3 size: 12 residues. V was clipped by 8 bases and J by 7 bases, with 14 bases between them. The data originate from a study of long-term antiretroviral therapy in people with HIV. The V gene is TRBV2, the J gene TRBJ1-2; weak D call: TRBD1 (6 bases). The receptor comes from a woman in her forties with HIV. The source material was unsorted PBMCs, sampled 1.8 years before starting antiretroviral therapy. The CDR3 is CASGAGGSGYTF. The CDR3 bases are TGTGCCAGCGGGGCCGGGGGCTCTGGCTACACCTTC. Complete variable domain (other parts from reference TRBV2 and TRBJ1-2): EPEVTQTPSHQVTQMGQEVILRCVPISNHLYFYWYRQILGQKVEFLVSFYNNEISEKSEIFDDQFSVERPDGSNFTLKIRSTKLEDSAMYFCASGAGGSGYTFGSGTRLTVV.